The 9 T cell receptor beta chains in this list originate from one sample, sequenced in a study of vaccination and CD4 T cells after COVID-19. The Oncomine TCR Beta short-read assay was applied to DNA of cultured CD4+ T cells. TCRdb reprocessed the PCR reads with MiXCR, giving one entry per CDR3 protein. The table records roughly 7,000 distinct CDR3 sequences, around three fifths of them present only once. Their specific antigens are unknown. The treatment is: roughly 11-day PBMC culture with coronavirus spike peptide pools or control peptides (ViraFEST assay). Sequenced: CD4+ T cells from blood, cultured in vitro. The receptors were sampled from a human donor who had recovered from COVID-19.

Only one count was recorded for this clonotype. The chain's CDR3 is CSVEENYGYTF. CDR3 coding DNA: TGCAGCGTTGAGGAGAACTATGGCTACACCTTC. The chain couples TRBV29-1 to TRBJ1-2; D gene ambiguous. V shed 3 bases and J shed 2 bases, with 4 bases lying between them. This CDR3 has 11 residues. Per the germline V gene, CDR1 is SQVTM and CDR2 is ANQGSEA.

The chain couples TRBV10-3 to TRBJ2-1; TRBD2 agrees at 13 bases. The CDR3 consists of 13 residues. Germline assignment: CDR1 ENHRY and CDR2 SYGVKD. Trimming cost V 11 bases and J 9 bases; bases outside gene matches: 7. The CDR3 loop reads CAAGTSGVGEQFF. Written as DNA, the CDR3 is TGTGCCGCGGGGACTAGCGGGGTGGGTGAGCAGTTCTTC.

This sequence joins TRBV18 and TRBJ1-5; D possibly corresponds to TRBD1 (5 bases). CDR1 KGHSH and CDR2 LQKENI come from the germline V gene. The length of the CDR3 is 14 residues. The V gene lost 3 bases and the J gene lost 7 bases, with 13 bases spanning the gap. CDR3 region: CASSPMGREQPQHF. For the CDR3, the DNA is TGTGCCAGCTCACCCATGGGACGGGAACAGCCCCAGCATTTT.

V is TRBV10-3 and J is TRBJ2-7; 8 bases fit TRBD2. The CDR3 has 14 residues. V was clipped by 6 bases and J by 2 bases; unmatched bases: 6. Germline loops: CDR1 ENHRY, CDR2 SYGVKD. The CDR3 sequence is CAIRGAGDPYEQYF. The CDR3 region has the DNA TGTGCCATCAGGGGAGCGGGGGACCCCTACGAGCAGTACTTC.

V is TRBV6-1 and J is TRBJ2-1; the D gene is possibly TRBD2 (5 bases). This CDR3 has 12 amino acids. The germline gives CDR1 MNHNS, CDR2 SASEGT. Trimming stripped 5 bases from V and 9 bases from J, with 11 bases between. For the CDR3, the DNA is TGTGCCAGCAGTCGATTAGGGAGTGAGCAGTTCTTC. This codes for CASSRLGSEQFF.

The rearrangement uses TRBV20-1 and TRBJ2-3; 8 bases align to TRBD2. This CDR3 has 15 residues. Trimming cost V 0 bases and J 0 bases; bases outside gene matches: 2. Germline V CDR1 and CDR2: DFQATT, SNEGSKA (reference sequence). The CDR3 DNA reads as TGCAGTGCTAGAGATCCTAGCGGGAGCACAGATACGCAGTATTTT. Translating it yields CSARDPSGSTDTQYF.

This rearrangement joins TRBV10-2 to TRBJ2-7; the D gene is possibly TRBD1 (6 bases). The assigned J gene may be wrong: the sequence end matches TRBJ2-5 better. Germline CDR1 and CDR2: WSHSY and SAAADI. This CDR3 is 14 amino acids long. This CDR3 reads CASRTNRAGETQYF. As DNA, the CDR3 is TGCGCCAGCAGGACGAACAGGGCCGGGGAGACCCAGTACTTC.

CDR3 coding DNA: TGCGCCACCCCGGCAAGGGAAGAGACCCAGTACTTC. It translates to CATPAREETQYF. The V and J genes are TRBV10-1 and TRBJ2-5, with D hard to call. Looked up from germline, CDR1 is WNHNN and CDR2 is SYGVQD (reference sequence). There are 12 residues in the CDR3. The V end lost 10 bases, the J end lost 3 bases, and 12 bases lay between the germline ends.

The CDR3 DNA sequence: TGTGCCAGCATCGCGGTGGGGGGAGAGACCCAGTACTTC. Encoded protein: CASIAVGGETQYF. The chain links TRBV7-9 to TRBJ2-5; tentative D call: TRBD2 (6 bases). Germline lookup yields CDR1 SEHNR and CDR2 FQNEAQ (reference sequence). The CDR3 spans 13 residues. V was pared by 7 bases and J by 4 bases, with 13 bases between.